This entry describes one T cell receptor beta chain. Authors' analysis steps: Nucleated cell counts were estimated from reference gene primer amplification. The assay was immunoSEQ multiplex PCR, and TCRdb's table has in-frame clones only and misses some. V and J calls and clone size follow that table, whereas D and trimming were derived from the DNA. The sample lists around 68,000 clones; around 87% were seen once. This specimen comes from a study of blood T cell repertoires in COVID-19. Across the study: The samples span acute and convalescent COVID-19 from the United States, Italy and Spain. T cells, B-cell-depleted T cells, or PBMCs provided the cDNA or gDNA that served as material.

The CDR3 extends over 16 amino acids. The gene calls are TRBV1 and TRBJ2-7; the table's D call of TRBD1 was not tested on the DNA. TRBV1 is described as a pseudogene. The TCR sequence derives from a man aged 50 to 59 with active COVID-19. Sequencing was carried out using peripheral blood. The chain's CDR3 is CTSSQVHRAPTYEQYF. The CDR3 bases are TGCACCAGCAGCCAAGTTCACAGGGCGCCTACCTACGAGCAGTACTTC.